The clone carrying this T cell receptor (beta chain) was recorded only once. Its antigen is not identified. The sample is drawn from a study of T cell responses to AZD1222 COVID-19 vaccine. Study results and caveats: Baseline testing showed seropositivity in only six AZD1222 recipients. Nearly half of spike-specific TCRs reportedly target variant regions that are unmutated in the B.1.351 and B.1.1.7 variants.

Data came from immunoSEQ multiplex PCR; TCRdb stores just in-frame clones and leaves some out. The sample contains under 95,000 clones, around nine tenths of which appear only once. V dropped 2 bases and J dropped 2; count of bases not matched to a gene: 2. Germline V gives CDR1 SGHTA, CDR2 FQGNSA. The CDR3 spans 15 residues. This clonotype originated in an adult in good health. The chain recombines TRBV7-2 with TRBJ1-2; 10 nucleotides agree with TRBD1. The sequenced sample was peripheral blood, obtained on day 0 of AZD1222 vaccination. CDR3: CASSLKTGGNYGYTF. The CDR3 DNA follows: TGTGCCAGCAGCTTAAAGACAGGGGGCAACTATGGCTACACCTTC.